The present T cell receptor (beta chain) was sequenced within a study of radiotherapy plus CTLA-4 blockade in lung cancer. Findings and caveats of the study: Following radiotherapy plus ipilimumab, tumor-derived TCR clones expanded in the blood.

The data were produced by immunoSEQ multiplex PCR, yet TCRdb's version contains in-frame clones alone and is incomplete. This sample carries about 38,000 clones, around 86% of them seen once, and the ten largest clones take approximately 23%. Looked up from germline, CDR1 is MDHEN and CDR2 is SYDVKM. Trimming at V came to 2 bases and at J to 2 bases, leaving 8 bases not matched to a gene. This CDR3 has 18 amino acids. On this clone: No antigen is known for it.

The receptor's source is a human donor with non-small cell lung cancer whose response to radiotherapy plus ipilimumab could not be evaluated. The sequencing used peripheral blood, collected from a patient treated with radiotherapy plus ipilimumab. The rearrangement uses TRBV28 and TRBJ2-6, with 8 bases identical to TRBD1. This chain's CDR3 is CASSLPRDRRPGANVLTF. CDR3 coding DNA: TGTGCCAGCAGTTTACCCCGGGACAGGAGGCCTGGGGCCAACGTCCTGACTTTC.